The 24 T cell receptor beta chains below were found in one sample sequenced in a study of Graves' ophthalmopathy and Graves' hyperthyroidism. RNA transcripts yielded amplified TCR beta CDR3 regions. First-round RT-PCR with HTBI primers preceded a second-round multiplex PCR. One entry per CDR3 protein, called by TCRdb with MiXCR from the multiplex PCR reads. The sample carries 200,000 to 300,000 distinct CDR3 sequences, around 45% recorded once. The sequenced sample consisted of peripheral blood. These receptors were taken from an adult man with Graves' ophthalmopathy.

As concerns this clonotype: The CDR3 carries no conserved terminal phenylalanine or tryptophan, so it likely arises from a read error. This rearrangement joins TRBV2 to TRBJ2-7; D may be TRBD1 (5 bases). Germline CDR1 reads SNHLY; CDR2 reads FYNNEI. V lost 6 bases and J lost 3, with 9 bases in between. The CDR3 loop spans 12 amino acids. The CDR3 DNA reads TGTGCCAGCAGGCAGGGAAGCTACGAGCAGTACCTC. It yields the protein CASRQGSYEQYL.

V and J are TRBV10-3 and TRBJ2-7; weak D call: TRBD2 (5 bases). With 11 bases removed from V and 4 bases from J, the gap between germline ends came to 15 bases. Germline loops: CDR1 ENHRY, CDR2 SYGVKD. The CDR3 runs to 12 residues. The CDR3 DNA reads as TGTGCCGCGTCCACTCGGGAATACGAGCAGTACTTC. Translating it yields CAASTREYEQYF.

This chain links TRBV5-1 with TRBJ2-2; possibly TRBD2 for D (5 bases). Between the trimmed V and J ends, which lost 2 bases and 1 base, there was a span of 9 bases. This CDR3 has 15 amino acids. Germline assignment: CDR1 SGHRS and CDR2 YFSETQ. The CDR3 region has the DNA TGCGCCAGCAGCTTTCGAGCGGAGAACACCGGGGAGCTGTTTTTT. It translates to CASSFRAENTGELFF.

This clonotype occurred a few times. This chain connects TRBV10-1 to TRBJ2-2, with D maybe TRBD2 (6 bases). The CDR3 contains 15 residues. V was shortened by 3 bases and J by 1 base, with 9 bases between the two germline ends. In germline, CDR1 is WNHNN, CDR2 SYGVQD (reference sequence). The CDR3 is CASSDGGVNTGELFF. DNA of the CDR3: TGCGCCAGCAGTGACGGCGGGGTGAACACCGGGGAGCTGTTTTTT.

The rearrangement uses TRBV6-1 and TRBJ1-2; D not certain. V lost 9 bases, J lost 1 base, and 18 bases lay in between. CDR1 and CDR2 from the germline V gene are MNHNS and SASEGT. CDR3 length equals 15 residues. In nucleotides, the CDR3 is TGTGCCAGTATTCCGAGGAACAGATATAACTATGGCTACACCTTC. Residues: CASIPRNRYNYGYTF.

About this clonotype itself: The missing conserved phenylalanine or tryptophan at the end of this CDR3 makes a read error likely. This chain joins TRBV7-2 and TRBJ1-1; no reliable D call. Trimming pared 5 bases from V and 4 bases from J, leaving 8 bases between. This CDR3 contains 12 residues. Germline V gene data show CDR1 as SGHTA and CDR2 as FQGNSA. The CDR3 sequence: CASSGVLTEAFL. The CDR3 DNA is TGTGCCAGCAGCGGGGTTCTCACTGAAGCTTTCCTT.

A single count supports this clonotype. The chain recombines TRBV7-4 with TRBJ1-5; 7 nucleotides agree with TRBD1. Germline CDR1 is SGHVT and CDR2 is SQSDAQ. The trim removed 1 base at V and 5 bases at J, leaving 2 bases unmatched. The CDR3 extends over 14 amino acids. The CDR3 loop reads CASSLDRGDQPQHF. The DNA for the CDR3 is TGTGCCAGCAGCTTAGACAGGGGAGATCAGCCCCAGCATTTT.

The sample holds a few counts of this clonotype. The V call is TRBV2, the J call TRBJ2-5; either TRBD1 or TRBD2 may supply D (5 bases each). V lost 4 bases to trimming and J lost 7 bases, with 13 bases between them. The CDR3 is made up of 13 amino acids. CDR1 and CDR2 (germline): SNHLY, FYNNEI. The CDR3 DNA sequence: TGTGCCAGCAGTGTCGAGGGGAGAGGGACCCAGTACTTC. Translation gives CASSVEGRGTQYF.

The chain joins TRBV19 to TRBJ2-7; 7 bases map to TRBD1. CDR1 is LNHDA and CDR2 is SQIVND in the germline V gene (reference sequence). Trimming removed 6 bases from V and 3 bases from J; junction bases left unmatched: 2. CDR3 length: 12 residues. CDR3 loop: CASRGDSYEQYF. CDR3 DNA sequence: TGTGCCAGTAGAGGGGACAGCTACGAGCAGTACTTC. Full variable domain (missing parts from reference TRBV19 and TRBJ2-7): DGGITQSPKYLFRKEGQNVTLSCEQNLNHDAMYWYRQDPGQGLRLIYYSQIVNDFQKGDIAEGYSVSREKKESFPLTVTSAQKNPTAFYLCASRGDSYEQYFGPGTRLTVT.

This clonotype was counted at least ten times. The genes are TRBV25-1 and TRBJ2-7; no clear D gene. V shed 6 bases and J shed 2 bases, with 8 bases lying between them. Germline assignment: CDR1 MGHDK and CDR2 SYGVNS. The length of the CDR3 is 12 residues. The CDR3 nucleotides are TGTGCCAGCAGGGGCGCAACCTACGAGCAGTACTTC. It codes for CASRGATYEQYF.

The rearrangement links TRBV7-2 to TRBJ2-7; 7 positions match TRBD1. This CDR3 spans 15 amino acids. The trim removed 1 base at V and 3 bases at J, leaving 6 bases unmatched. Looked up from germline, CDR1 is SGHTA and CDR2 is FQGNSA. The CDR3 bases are TGTGCCAGCAGCTTAGAGGCAGGGGGTGACTACGAGCAGTACTTC. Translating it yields CASSLEAGGDYEQYF.

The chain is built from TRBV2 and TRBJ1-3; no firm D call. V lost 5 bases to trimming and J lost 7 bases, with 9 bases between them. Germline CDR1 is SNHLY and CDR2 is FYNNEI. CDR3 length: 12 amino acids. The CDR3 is CASSFLANTIYF. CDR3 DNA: TGTGCCAGCAGTTTCCTAGCGAACACCATATATTTT.

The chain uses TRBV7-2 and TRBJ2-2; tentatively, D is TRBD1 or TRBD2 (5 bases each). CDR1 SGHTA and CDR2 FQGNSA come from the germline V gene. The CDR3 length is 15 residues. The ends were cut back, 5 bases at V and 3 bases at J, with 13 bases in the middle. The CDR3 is CASSRDGGYTGELFF. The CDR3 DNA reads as TGTGCCAGCAGCAGGGACGGCGGGTACACCGGGGAGCTGTTTTTT.

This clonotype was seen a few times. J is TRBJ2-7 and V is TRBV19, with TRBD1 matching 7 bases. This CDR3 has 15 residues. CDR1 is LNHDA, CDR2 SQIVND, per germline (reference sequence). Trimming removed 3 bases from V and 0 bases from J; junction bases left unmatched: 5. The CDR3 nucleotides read TGTGCCAGTAGTATGCCGGGACAGACCTCCTACGAGCAGTACTTC. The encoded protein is CASSMPGQTSYEQYF.

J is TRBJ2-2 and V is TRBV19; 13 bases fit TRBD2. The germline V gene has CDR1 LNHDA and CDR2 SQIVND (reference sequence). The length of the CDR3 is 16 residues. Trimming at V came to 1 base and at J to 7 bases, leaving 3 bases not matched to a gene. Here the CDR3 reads CASSIALAGGGGELFF. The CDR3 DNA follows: TGTGCCAGTAGTATAGCACTAGCGGGAGGGGGCGGGGAGCTGTTTTTT.

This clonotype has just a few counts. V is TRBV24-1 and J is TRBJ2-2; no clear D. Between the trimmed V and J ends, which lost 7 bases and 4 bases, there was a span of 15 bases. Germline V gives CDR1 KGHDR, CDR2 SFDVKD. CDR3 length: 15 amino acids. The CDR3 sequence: CATSPDGTFTGELFF. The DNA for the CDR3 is TGTGCCACCAGCCCGGACGGAACGTTCACCGGGGAGCTGTTTTTT.

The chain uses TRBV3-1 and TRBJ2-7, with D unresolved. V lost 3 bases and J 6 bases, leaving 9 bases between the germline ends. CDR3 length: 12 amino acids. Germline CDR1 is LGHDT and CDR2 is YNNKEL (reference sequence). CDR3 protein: CASSQTASEQYF. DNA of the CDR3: TGTGCCAGCAGCCAGACGGCGTCCGAGCAGTACTTC.

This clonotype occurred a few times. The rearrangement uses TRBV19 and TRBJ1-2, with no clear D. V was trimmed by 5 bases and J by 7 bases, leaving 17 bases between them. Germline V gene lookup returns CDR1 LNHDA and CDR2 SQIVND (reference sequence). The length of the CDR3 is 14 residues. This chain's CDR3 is CASSAMTQDAGYTF. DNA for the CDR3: TGTGCCAGTAGTGCGATGACTCAAGACGCTGGCTACACCTTC.

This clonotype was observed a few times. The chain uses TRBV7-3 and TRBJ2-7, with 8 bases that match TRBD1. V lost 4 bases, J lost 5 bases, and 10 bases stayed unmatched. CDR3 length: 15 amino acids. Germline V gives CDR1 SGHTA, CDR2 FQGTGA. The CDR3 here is CASSSQARGRNEQYF. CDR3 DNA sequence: TGTGCCAGCAGCTCCCAGGCCAGGGGGCGGAACGAGCAGTACTTC. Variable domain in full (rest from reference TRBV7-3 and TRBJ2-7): GAGVSQTPSNKVTEKGKYVELRCDPISGHTALYWYRQSLGQGPEFLIYFQGTGAADDSGLPNDRFFAVRPEGSVSTLKIQRTERGDSAVYLCASSSQARGRNEQYFGPGTRLTVT.

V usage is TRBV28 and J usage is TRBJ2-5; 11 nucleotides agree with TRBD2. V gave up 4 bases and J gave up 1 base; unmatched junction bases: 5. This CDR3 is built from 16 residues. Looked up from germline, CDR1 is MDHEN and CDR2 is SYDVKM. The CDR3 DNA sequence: TGTGCCAGCAGTTACCTAGCGGGAGGCACCCAAGAGACCCAGTACTTC. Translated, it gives CASSYLAGGTQETQYF.

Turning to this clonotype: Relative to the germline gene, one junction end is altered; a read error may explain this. The CDR3 spells CASSPRQDSYEQYF. In DNA, the CDR3 is TGTGCTAGCAGCCCGCGACAGGATTCCTACGAGCAGTACTTC. The V call is TRBV7-7, the J call TRBJ2-7; a weak D match, TRBD1 (6 bases). The CDR3 sequence is 14 residues long. Germline CDR1 is SSHAT and CDR2 is FNYEAQ (reference sequence).

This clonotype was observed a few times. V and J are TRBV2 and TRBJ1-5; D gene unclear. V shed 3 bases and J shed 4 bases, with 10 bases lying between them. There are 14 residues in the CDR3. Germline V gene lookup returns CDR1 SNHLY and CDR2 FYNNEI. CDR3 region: CASSEDGRNQPQHF. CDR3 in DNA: TGTGCCAGCAGTGAGGATGGAAGGAATCAGCCCCAGCATTTT.

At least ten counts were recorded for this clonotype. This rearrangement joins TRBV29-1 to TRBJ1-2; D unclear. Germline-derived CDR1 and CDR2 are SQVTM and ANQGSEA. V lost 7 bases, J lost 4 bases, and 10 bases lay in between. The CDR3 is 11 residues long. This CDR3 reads CSAYTTYGYTF. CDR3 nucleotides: TGCAGCGCCTACACGACCTATGGCTACACCTTC.

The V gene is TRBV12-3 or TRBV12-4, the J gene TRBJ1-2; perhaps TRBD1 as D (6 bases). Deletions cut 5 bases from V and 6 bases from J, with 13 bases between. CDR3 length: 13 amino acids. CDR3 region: CASSKSGHNGYTF. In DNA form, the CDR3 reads TGTGCCAGCAGTAAATCGGGACATAATGGCTACACCTTC.